One and the same sample provided the 12 T cell receptor beta chains below, sequenced in a study of blood T cells in healthy people across ages. Then a second PCR, running roughly 6 to 11 cycles, was carried out with a sample-barcoded 5' primer and a J-beta primer mix. Using its own MiXCR run on the 5' RACE reads, TCRdb lists one record per CDR3 protein. The sample includes some 1.7 million distinct CDR3 sequences, roughly 27% of them seen just once. The specimen was blood. The receptors derive from a woman aged 25-40 years in good health.

The V and J genes are TRBV5-1 and TRBJ2-5; 8 nucleotides match TRBD2. CDR1 is SGHRS, CDR2 YFSETQ, per germline. J gave up 5 bases and V 4 bases, and 13 bases lay outside the gene matches. The CDR3 contains 16 residues. The CDR3 is CASSHAQAGVRETQYF. CDR3 bases: TGCGCCAGCAGCCACGCCCAAGCGGGAGTCCGGGAGACCCAGTACTTC.

This clonotype was detected only a few times. This chain joins TRBV20-1 and TRBJ2-5; 16 bases fit TRBD2. This CDR3 has 14 amino acids. Trimming took 6 bases from V and 6 from J; bases not matched to a gene: 4. Germline lookup yields CDR1 DFQATT and CDR2 SNEGSKA (reference sequence). CDR3 DNA: TGCAGTGCGGGGACTAGCGGGGGGGCGAAGACCCAGTACTTC. Translating it yields CSAGTSGGAKTQYF.

This clonotype came up a few times. The V call is TRBV20-1, the J call TRBJ1-5; 8 nucleotides line up with TRBD1. Germline CDR1 DFQATT, CDR2 SNEGSKA (reference sequence). The junction had 5 bases not matched to a gene; V was cut back by 2 bases and J by 2 bases. This CDR3 has 15 residues. In nucleotides, the CDR3 is TGCAGTGCTAGAAAGACAGGGGAGGGCAATCAGCCCCAGCATTTT. It translates to CSARKTGEGNQPQHF.

This chain links TRBV15 with TRBJ2-5, with 7 bases lining up with TRBD1. The CDR3 covers 13 residues. V shed 8 bases, J shed 2 bases, and the junction held 5 bases outside the gene matches. CDR1 LNHNV and CDR2 YYDKDF come from the germline V gene (reference sequence). The chain's CDR3 is CATRQGPQETQYF. Here the CDR3 DNA reads TGTGCCACCCGACAGGGACCTCAAGAGACCCAGTACTTC. The full variable domain, in which reference TRBV15 and TRBJ2-5 provide the parts outside the CDR3, is DAMVIQNPRYQVTQFGKPVTLSCSQTLNHNVMYWYQQKSSQAPKLLFHYYDKDFNNEADTPDNFQSRRPNTSFCFLDIRSPGLGDTAMYLCATRQGPQETQYFGPGTRLLVL.

The chain uses TRBV27 and TRBJ2-7; no firm D call. The CDR3 sequence is 13 residues long. Trimming removed 10 bases at V and 6 bases at J, with 19 bases between. CDR1 and CDR2 from the germline V gene are MNHEY and SMNVEV (reference sequence). The CDR3 DNA sequence: TGTGCCACCAAAACGGCCCCGGTACCCGAGCAGTACTTC. Amino acid sequence: CATKTAPVPEQYF.

The chain couples TRBV5-6 to TRBJ2-7, with D unresolved. The germline V gene has CDR1 SGHDT and CDR2 YYEEEE. The V end lost 2 bases, the J end lost 0 bases, and 9 bases lay between the germline ends. The CDR3 length is 14 residues. In nucleotides, the CDR3 is TGTGCCAGCAGCTTCGCAGACACCTCCTACGAGCAGTACTTC. Encoded protein: CASSFADTSYEQYF.

The J gene is TRBJ1-1, the V gene TRBV6-1; 9 bases fit TRBD1. V was pared by 4 bases and J by 5 bases, with 5 bases of the junction left unmatched. Per the germline V gene, CDR1 is MNHNS and CDR2 is SASEGT. This CDR3 is built from 14 residues. CDR3 amino acids: CASSAGQGGTEAFF. The CDR3 DNA reads TGTGCCAGCAGTGCGGGACAGGGCGGGACTGAAGCTTTCTTT.

This chain joins TRBV5-1 and TRBJ2-5; 9 nucleotides line up with TRBD1. Trimming at V came to 9 bases and at J to 5 bases, leaving 11 bases not matched to a gene. CDR1 is SGHRS and CDR2 is YFSETQ in the germline V gene. The CDR3 is made up of 14 amino acids. CDR3 amino acids: CAIGETGGAETQYF. The CDR3 nucleotides are TGCGCCATCGGAGAAACAGGGGGCGCGGAGACCCAGTACTTC.

This clonotype was observed many times. The V and J genes are TRBV4-2 and TRBJ2-7; 9 positions match TRBD2. CDR3 length: 16 amino acids. Trimming removed 0 bases from V and 2 bases from J; junction bases left unmatched: 5. Per the germline V gene, CDR1 is LGHNA and CDR2 is YNFKEQ. The CDR3 loop is CASSQDLSGGPYEQYF. The CDR3 DNA is TGTGCCAGCAGCCAAGATCTTAGCGGGGGCCCCTACGAGCAGTACTTC.

This clonotype was seen ten or more times. V is TRBV29-1 and J is TRBJ2-7, with D perhaps given as TRBD1 or TRBD2 (7 bases each). Germline V CDR1 and CDR2: SQVTM, ANQGSEA. This CDR3 has 11 amino acids. V lost 3 bases and J lost 6, with 9 bases in between. CDR3 region: CSVDRGGEQYF. The CDR3 DNA reads TGCAGCGTTGACAGGGGGGGCGAGCAGTACTTC.

The CDR3: CASSHEGTNYGYTF. CDR3 DNA sequence: TGCGCCAGCAGCCACGAGGGAACTAACTATGGCTACACCTTC. This chain connects TRBV5-1 to TRBJ1-2; no reliable D call. Germline V gene sequence: CDR1 SGHRS, CDR2 YFSETQ. The CDR3 has 14 residues. Trimming took off 4 bases at V and 0 bases at J, with 10 bases between the two ends.

The rearrangement links TRBV2 to TRBJ2-5; maybe TRBD1 (5 bases). Deletions cut 7 bases from V and 0 bases from J, with 12 bases between. Germline CDR1 is SNHLY and CDR2 is FYNNEI. The CDR3 consists of 14 residues. The CDR3 protein is CASTGAAYQETQYF. The CDR3 region has the DNA TGTGCCAGCACTGGGGCCGCTTACCAAGAGACCCAGTACTTC.